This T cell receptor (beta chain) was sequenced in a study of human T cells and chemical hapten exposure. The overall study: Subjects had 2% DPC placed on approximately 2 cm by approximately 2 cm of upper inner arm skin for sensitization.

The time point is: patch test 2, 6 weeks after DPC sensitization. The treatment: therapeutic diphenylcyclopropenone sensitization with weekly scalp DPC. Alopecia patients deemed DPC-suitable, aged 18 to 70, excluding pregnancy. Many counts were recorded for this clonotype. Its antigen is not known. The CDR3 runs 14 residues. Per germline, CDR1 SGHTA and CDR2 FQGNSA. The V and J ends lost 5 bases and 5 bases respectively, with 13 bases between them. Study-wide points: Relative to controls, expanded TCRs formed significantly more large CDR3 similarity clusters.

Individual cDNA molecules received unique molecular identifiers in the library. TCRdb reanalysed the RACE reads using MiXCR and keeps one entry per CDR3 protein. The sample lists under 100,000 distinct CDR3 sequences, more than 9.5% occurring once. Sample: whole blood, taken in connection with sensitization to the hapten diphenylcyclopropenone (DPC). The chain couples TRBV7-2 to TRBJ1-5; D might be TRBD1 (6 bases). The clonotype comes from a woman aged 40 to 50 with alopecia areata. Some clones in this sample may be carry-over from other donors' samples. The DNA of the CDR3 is TGTGCCAGCAGCCCCCAGGGGTATTATCAGCCCCAGCATTTT. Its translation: CASSPQGYYQPQHF. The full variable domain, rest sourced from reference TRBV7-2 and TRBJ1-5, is GAGVSQSPSNKVTEKGKDVELRCDPISGHTALYWYRQSLGQGLEFLIYFQGNSAPDKSGLPSDRFSAERTGGSVSTLTIQRTQQEDSAVYLCASSPQGYYQPQHFGDGTRLSIL.